This T cell receptor (beta chain) emerged from a study of blood T cell repertoires in COVID-19. On the study more broadly: The origin of the acute and convalescent COVID-19 samples was the United States, Italy and Spain.

Libraries were prepared by immunoSEQ multiplex PCR; TCRdb keeps only in-frame clonotypes and omits some of them. This table has fewer than 200,000 clones, roughly 80% appearing once. The germline V gene has CDR1 LNHDA and CDR2 SQIVND (reference sequence). The CDR3 runs 13 residues. The germline V and J ends were trimmed by 10 bases and 7 bases, with 19 bases remaining between them. The study drew participants aged about 18 to 89 years from about two dozen US areas. The sequence came from a woman aged 45-65 years who had recovered from COVID-19. The chain couples TRBV19 to TRBJ1-1; D not resolved. Sequencing was performed on PBMCs or T cells enriched from blood (not recorded which). The CDR3 reads CATLDYVYGEAFF. The CDR3 DNA reads TGTGCCACCCTCGACTATGTTTATGGTGAAGCTTTCTTT.